This T cell receptor beta chain emerged from a study of cytomegalovirus exposure and HLA in healthy donors. Germline V gene lookup returns CDR1 MRHNA and CDR2 SNTAGT. This CDR3 has 16 residues. With 5 bases removed from V and 1 base from J, the gap between germline ends came to 14 bases. Primers for the PCR totalled 60 Vbeta and 13 Jbeta. Sequencing was performed with immunoSEQ multiplex PCR; in TCRdb, only in-frame clones are kept and a portion is missing. The sample holds hundreds of thousands of clones, almost 80% seen once. Whole-study findings and limits: In a later analysis, DRB1 alleles had the most associated TCRs; HLA-C alleles the fewest. Earlier analysis yielded a pattern in which most TCR beta V segments were productive about 90% or about 30% of the time.

About this clone itself: Its antigen is undetermined.

V is TRBV6-4 and J is TRBJ2-2, with D maybe TRBD1 (6 bases). The clonotype comes from a male donor in good health and CMV-seronegative. Source material: PBMCs. Here the CDR3 DNA reads TGTGCCAGCAGTAAAAGCAGGGGACAGAACACCGGGGAGCTGTTTTTT. Translation gives CASSKSRGQNTGELFF.